This TCR beta chain stems from a study of human T cells and chemical hapten exposure. Study-level information: Patches with 0.01% DPC went on the upper back, and the tests were read at 6 days. Cases of alopecia areata, totalis or universalis occurred in a predominantly female patient group. Study-wide findings and caveats: Relative to control repertoires, expanded TCRs gave rise to significantly more large CDR3 similarity clusters.

Each CDR3 protein is one row after TCRdb ran MiXCR on the RACE reads. The table lists 95,000 to 100,000 distinct CDR3 sequences, about an eighth of them singletons, with approximately 2.1% in the top ten. Documented time point: patch test 1, 2 weeks after DPC sensitization. Stated treatment: therapeutic diphenylcyclopropenone sensitization with weekly scalp DPC. RNA extraction used unfractionated whole blood as the source of total RNA. Germline CDR1 MNHEY, CDR2 SMNVEV (reference sequence). There are 13 residues in the CDR3. V gave up 2 bases and J gave up 6 bases; unmatched junction bases: 0. This clonotype showed up just a few times. As yet, its antigen is unknown.

J is TRBJ2-1 and V is TRBV27, with 8 positions matching TRBD1. Sequences were derived from whole blood, sampled in connection with sensitization to the hapten diphenylcyclopropenone (DPC). The clonotype comes from a middle-aged woman with alopecia areata. Some clones in this sample may be carry-over from other donors' samples. The CDR3 DNA reads as TGTGCCAGCAGTTTAGACAGGGGCAATGAGCAGTTCTTC. Translated, it gives CASSLDRGNEQFF.